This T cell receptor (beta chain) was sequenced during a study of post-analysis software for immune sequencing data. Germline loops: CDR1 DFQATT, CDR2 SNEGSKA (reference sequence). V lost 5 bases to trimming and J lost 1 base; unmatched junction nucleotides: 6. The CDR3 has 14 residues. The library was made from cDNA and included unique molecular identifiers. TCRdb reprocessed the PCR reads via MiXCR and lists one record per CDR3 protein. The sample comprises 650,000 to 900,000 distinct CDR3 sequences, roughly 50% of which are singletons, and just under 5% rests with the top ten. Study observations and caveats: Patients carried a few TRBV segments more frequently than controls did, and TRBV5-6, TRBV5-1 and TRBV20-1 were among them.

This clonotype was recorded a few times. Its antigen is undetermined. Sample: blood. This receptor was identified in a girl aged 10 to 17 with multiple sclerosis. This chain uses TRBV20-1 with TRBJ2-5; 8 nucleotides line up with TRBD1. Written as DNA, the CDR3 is TGCAGTGCTTCTAAACAGGGGGGCCAAGAGACCCAGTACTTC. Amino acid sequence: CSASKQGGQETQYF.